This T cell receptor (beta chain) was identified in a study of monozygotic twins with inflammatory bowel disease. Regarding the study as a whole: Varying immunosuppressive regimens may have increased patient repertoire variability.

Worth noting for this clonotype: Its antigen is as yet unknown.

The CDR3 spans 15 residues. From germline, CDR1 is SGHRS and CDR2 YFSETQ. Added by template switching were UMIs that each held a 6-nucleotide sample barcode. Two nested PCRs, approximately 16 and 9 cycles, amplified TCRalpha and TCRbeta cDNA. Reprocessing the 5' RACE reads, TCRdb reports a single entry for every CDR3 protein and omits DNA. The sample totals 300,000 to 400,000 distinct CDR3 sequences. Sequencing used blood. This clonotype originated in a human donor with ulcerative colitis or Crohn's disease, or a healthy co-twin of an affected twin (not recorded which). This chain links TRBV5-1 with TRBJ2-1; TCRdb returns TRBD1, unconfirmable since there is no DNA. CDR3 protein: CASSLAAGTWLEQFF.